This record covers a single TCR beta chain. The target antigen is unknown. The data derive from a study of cytomegalovirus exposure and HLA in healthy donors. Findings of the study overall: Overall, approximately 150 TCR beta chains were annotated as cytomegalovirus-associated. According to a later analysis, TCR clusters from the first cohort tended to co-occur in the 120 or so validation repertoires. Among TCR sequences, most were rare, though some public TCRs appeared in many donors.

V was clipped by 7 bases and J by 2 bases; unmatched bases: 9. In germline, CDR1 is MNHNS, CDR2 SASEGT. CDR3 size: 15 residues. Separate from the approximately 650-subject first cohort, the approximately 120-subject validation cohort was the one that the donors belonged to. Measured with immunoSEQ multiplex PCR; TCRdb has only the in-frame clones, and not every one. The sample has some 200,000 clones; under 95% are singletons. The chain is built from TRBV6-1 and TRBJ1-2, with 8 bases lining up with TRBD1. The sample comprised PBMCs. This sequence was found in a woman aged 18-29 years in good health and CMV-seronegative. CDR3 in amino acids: CASTRGQATNYGYTF. For the CDR3, the DNA is TGTGCCAGCACCCGGGGACAGGCAACGAACTATGGCTACACCTTC.